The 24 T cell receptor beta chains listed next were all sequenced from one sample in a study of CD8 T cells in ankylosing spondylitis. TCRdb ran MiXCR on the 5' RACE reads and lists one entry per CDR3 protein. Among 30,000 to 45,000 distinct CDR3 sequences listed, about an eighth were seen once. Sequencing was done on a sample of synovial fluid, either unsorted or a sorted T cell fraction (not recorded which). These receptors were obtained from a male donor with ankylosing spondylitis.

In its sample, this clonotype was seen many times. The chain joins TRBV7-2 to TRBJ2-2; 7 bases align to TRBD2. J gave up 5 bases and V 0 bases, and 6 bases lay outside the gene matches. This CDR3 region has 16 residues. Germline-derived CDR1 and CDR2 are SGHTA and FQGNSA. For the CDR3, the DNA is TGTGCCAGCAGCTTAGCTCCTGGACTAGGAACCGGGGAGCTGTTTTTT. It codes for CASSLAPGLGTGELFF.

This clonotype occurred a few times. Here the CDR3 DNA reads TGTGCCAGCAGCCCCGGGCCCTTCCCGTGGGCCTCCTACAATGAGCAGTTCTTC. Translation: CASSPGPFPWASYNEQFF. J is TRBJ2-1 and V is TRBV4-2; D not certain. The germline V and J ends were trimmed by 4 bases and 0 bases, with 19 bases remaining between them. Germline V lookup: CDR1 LGHNA, CDR2 YNFKEQ. The CDR3 length is 18 residues.

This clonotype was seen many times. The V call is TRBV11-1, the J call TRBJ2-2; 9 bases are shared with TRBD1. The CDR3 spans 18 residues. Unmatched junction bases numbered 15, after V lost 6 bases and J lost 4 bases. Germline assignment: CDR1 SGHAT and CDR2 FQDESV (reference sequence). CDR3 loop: CASSPGIRDRDLTGELFF. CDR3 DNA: TGTGCCAGCAGTCCCGGGATCCGGGACAGGGACCTCACCGGGGAGCTGTTTTTT.

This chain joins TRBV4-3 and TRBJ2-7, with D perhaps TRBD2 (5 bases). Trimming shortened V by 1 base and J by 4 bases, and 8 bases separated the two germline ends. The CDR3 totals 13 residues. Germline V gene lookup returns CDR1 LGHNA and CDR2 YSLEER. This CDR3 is CASSQVGMYEQYF. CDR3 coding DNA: TGCGCCAGCAGCCAAGTCGGGATGTACGAGCAGTACTTC.

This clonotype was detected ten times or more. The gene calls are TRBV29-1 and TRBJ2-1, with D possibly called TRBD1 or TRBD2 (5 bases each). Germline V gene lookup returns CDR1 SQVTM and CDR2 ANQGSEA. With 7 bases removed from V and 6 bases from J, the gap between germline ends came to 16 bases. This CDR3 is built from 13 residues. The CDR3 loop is CSARALALNEQFF. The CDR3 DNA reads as TGCAGCGCCAGGGCCCTAGCTCTCAATGAGCAGTTCTTC.

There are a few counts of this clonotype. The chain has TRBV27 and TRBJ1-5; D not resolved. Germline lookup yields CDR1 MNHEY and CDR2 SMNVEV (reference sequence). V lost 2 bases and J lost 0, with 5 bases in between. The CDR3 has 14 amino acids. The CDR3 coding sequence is TGTGCCAGCAGTTTACACAGTAGCAATCAGCCCCAGCATTTT. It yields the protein CASSLHSSNQPQHF.

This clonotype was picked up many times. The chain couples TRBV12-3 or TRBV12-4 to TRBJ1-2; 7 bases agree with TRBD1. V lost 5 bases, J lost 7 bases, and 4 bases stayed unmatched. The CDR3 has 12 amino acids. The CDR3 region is CASSPHRGGYTF. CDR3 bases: TGTGCCAGCAGTCCACACAGGGGTGGCTACACCTTC.

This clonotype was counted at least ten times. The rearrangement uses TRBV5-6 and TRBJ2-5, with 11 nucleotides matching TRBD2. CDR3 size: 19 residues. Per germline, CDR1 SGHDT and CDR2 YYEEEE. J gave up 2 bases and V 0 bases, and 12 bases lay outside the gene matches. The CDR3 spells CASSLGDLAGGPRQETQYF. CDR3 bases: TGTGCCAGCAGCTTGGGGGACCTAGCGGGGGGTCCAAGACAAGAGACCCAGTACTTC.

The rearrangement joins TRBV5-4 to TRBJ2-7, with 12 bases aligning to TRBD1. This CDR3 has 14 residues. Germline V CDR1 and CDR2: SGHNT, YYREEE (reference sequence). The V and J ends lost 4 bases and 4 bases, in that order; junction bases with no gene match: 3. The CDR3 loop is CASSQGQGAYEQYF. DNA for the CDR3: TGTGCCAGCAGCCAGGGACAGGGGGCTTACGAGCAGTACTTC.

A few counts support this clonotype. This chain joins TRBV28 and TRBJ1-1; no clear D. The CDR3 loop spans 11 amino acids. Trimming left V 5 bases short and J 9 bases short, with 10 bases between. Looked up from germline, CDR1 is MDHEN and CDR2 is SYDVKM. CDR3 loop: CASSRSGQAFF. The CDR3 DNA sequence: TGTGCCAGCAGTCGCTCCGGACAAGCTTTCTTT. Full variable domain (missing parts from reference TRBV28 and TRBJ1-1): DVKVTQSSRYLVKRTGEKVFLECVQDMDHENMFWYRQDPGLGLRLIYFSYDVKMKEKGDIPEGYSVSREKKERFSLILESASTNQTSMYLCASSRSGQAFFGQGTRLTVV.

CDR3 in amino acids: CASSSRYGESYNEQFF. CDR3 DNA: TGTGCCAGCAGTTCCCGGTACGGTGAGTCCTACAATGAGCAGTTCTTC. The chain couples TRBV28 to TRBJ2-1; D unresolved. The V gene lost 4 bases and the J gene lost 1 base, with 14 bases spanning the gap. The CDR3 is 16 amino acids. Per the germline V gene, CDR1 is MDHEN and CDR2 is SYDVKM.

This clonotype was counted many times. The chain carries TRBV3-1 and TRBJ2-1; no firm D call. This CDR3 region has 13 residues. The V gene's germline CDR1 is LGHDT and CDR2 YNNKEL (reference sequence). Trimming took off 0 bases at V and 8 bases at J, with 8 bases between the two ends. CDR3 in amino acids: CASSQENEDEQFF. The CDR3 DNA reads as TGTGCCAGCAGCCAAGAAAACGAGGATGAGCAGTTCTTC.

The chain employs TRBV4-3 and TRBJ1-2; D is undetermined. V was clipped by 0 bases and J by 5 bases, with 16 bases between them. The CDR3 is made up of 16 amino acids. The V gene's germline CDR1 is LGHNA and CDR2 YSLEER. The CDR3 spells CASSQDTAAVRYGYTF. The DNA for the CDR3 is TGCGCCAGCAGCCAAGATACGGCGGCAGTACGGTATGGCTACACCTTC.

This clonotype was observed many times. The CDR3: CATSSNRVTQYF. The CDR3 DNA reads TGTGCCACCAGCAGCAACAGGGTTACGCAGTATTTT. This chain joins TRBV15 and TRBJ2-3; the D gene is possibly TRBD1 (6 bases). The germline gives CDR1 LNHNV, CDR2 YYDKDF (reference sequence). The CDR3 consists of 12 residues. V was shortened by 3 bases and J by 8 bases, with 9 bases between the two germline ends.

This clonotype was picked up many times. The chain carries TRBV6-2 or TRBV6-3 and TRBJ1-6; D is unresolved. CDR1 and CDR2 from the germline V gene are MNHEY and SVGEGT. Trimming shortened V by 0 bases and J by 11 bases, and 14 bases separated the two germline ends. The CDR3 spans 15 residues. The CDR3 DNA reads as TGTGCCAGCAGTTACTCGGACTCACTAGCGGCACCCCTCCACTTT. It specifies CASSYSDSLAAPLHF.

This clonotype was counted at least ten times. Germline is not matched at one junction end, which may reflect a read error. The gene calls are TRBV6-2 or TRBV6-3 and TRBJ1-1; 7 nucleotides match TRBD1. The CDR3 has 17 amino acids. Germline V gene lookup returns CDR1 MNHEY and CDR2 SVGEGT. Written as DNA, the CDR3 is TGTGCCAGCAGCTACTACCGGGACAGACGCATGAACACTGAAGCTTTCTTT. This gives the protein CASSYYRDRRMNTEAFF.

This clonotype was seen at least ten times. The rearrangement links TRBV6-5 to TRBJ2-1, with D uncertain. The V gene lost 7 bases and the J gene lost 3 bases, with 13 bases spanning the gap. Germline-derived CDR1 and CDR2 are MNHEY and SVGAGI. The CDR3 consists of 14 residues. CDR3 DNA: TGTGCCAGCAAGGTTACTACTGACTACAATGAGCAGTTCTTC. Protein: CASKVTTDYNEQFF.

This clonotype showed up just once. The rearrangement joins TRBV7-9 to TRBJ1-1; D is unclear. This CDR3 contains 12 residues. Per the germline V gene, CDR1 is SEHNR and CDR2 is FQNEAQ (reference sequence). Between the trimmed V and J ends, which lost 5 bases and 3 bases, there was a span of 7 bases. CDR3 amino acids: CASSLGYTEAFF. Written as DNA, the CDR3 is TGTGCCAGCAGCCTGGGCTACACTGAAGCTTTCTTT.

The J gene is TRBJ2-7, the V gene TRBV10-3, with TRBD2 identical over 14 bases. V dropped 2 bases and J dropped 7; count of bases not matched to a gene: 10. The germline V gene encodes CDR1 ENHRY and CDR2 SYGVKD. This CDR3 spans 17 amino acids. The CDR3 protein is CAISETWGLAGEYEQYF. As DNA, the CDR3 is TGTGCCATCAGTGAGACGTGGGGACTAGCGGGAGAGTATGAGCAGTACTTC.

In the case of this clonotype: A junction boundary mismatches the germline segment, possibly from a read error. The CDR3 reads CASRDGATYEQYF. The CDR3 bases are TGTGCCAGCCGTGACGGGGCCACCTACGAGCAGTACTTC. This chain joins TRBV2 and TRBJ2-7, with D tentatively TRBD1 or TRBD2 (5 bases each). This CDR3 has 13 amino acids. CDR1 is SNHLY and CDR2 is FYNNEI in the germline V gene.

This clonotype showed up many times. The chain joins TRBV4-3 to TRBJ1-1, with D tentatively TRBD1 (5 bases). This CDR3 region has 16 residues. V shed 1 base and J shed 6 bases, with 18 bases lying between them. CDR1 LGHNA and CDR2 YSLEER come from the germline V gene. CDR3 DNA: TGCGCCAGCAGCCAAGTCCTGGGGGTTCTTAGTCCTGAAGCTTTCTTT. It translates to CASSQVLGVLSPEAFF.

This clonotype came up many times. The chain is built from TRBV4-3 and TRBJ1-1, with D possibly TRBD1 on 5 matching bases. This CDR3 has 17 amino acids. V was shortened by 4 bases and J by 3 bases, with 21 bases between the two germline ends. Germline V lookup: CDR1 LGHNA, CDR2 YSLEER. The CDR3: CASSPEGEGRGDTEAFF. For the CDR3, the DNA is TGCGCCAGCAGCCCGGAGGGCGAGGGAAGAGGGGACACTGAAGCTTTCTTT.

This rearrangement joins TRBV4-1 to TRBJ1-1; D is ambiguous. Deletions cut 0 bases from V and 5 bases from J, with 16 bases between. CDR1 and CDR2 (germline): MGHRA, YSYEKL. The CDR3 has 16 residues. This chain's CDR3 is CASSQDLGLGGTEAFF. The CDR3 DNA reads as TGCGCCAGCAGCCAAGATCTGGGGTTGGGAGGGACTGAAGCTTTCTTT.

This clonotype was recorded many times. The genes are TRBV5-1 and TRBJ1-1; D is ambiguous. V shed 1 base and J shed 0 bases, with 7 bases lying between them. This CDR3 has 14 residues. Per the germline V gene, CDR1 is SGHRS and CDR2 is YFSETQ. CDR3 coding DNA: TGCGCCAGCAGCTTGATGAACATGAACACTGAAGCTTTCTTT. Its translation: CASSLMNMNTEAFF.